These 28 T cell receptor beta chains were all obtained from the same sample, sequenced in a study of molecular identifiers for immune sequencing clone quantification. Via MiXCR, TCRdb re-called the PCR reads, giving one row per CDR3 protein. The table has 100,000 or so distinct CDR3 sequences, roughly 38% seen once. The sequenced sample was naive CD8+ T cells from blood, with Jurkat cell RNA spiked in. The sample's subset: FACS-sorted CD8+CD4-CCR7+CD45RA+ naive T cells. The receptors come from a human donor in good health. Some libraries in this study had Jurkat cell RNA spiked in.

Worth noting for this clonotype: The final CDR3 position lacks the conserved phenylalanine or tryptophan, pointing to a likely read error. This chain uses TRBV13 with TRBJ1-2, with a weak D call TRBD1 (5 bases). The germline V gene encodes CDR1 PRHDT and CDR2 FYEKMQ (reference sequence). The V end was cut by 6 bases, the J end by 4 bases, with 18 bases between. The CDR3 sequence is 15 residues long. The CDR3 DNA follows: TGTGCCAGCAGGCTACGGGGCCAAACAACCTATGGCTACACCATC. As protein: CASRLRGQTTYGYTI.

This clonotype was seen many times. V and J are TRBV7-9 and TRBJ2-3, with D possibly matching TRBD1 (6 bases). The CDR3 sequence is 16 residues long. V dropped 4 bases and J dropped 3 bases, with 17 bases sitting between them. Per germline, CDR1 SEHNR and CDR2 FQNEAQ (reference sequence). For the CDR3, the DNA is TGTGCCAGCAGCTGGTACAGGGTATACAAAACAGATACGCAGTATTTT. Amino acids: CASSWYRVYKTDTQYF.

In its sample, this clonotype was seen a few times. The gene calls are TRBV12-3 or TRBV12-4 and TRBJ1-5; D possibly corresponds to TRBD1 (5 bases). There are 14 residues in the CDR3. V lost 5 bases and J 6 bases, leaving 14 bases between the germline ends. Here the CDR3 DNA reads TGTGCCAGCAGTATAGACGGGGGTGGTCAGCCCCAGCATTTT. This encodes CASSIDGGGQPQHF.

The chain recombines TRBV12-3 or TRBV12-4 with TRBJ2-5, with 7 bases that match TRBD1. This CDR3 is built from 15 residues. The junction had 10 bases not matched to a gene; V was cut back by 9 bases and J by 0 bases. CDR3 nucleotides: TGTGCCAGTAAACGACCGGGGACAGACCAAGAGACCCAGTACTTC. It specifies CASKRPGTDQETQYF.

This chain links TRBV15 with TRBJ2-5; maybe TRBD2 (5 bases). The CDR3 loop spans 15 amino acids. Germline CDR1 LNHNV, CDR2 YYDKDF (reference sequence). V was shortened by 1 base and J by 2 bases, with 11 bases between the two germline ends. The CDR3 region is CATSRGGREQETQYF. The CDR3 DNA sequence: TGTGCCACCAGCAGAGGTGGGAGAGAGCAAGAGACCCAGTACTTC.

This clonotype was seen a few times. J is TRBJ2-7 and V is TRBV5-1; 7 positions agree with TRBD1. Unmatched junction bases numbered 9, after V lost 4 bases and J lost 2 bases. Germline V gene lookup returns CDR1 SGHRS and CDR2 YFSETQ. This CDR3 comprises 15 residues. In DNA form, the CDR3 reads TGCGCCAGCAGCGTTGACAGGGAAGGTGCCTACGAGCAGTACTTC. It translates to CASSVDREGAYEQYF.

Comment on this clonotype: A much bigger clone sits one base away, suggesting this may be a read error. This chain connects TRBV28 to TRBJ2-7, with no clear D. This CDR3 spans 15 amino acids. Germline lookup yields CDR1 MDHEN and CDR2 SYDVKM. CDR3 protein: CASSLEADASYGQYF. CDR3 in DNA: TGTGCCAGCAGTTTAGAGGCGGACGCCTCCTACGGGCAGTACTTC.

Concerning this clonotype: A read error is possible here, since a much larger clone lies one base away. This chain joins TRBV2 and TRBJ1-2; 10 bases match TRBD1. The CDR3 consists of 14 residues. Per the germline V gene, CDR1 is SNHLY and CDR2 is FYNNEI. The CDR3 bases are TGTGCCAGCAGTGATCCGGACAGGGGGAAAGGCTACCCCTTC. Its translation is CASSDPDRGKGYPF.

This chain uses TRBV7-6 with TRBJ2-1; D is possibly TRBD2 (6 bases). V lost 3 bases, J lost 10 bases, and 10 bases lay in between. Germline loops: CDR1 SGHVS, CDR2 FNYEAQ. This CDR3 has 12 residues. The CDR3 protein is CASSFGGPEQFF. DNA of the CDR3: TGTGCCAGCAGCTTTGGAGGGCCGGAGCAGTTCTTC.

This chain's CDR3 is CASNPDREFIYEQYF. The CDR3 nucleotides read TGTGCCAGCAACCCGGACAGGGAATTTATCTACGAGCAGTACTTC. The chain links TRBV11-2 to TRBJ2-7, with 8 bases lining up with TRBD1. V dropped 7 bases and J dropped 3; count of bases not matched to a gene: 11. The CDR3 sequence is 15 residues long. CDR1 is SGHAT, CDR2 FQNNGV, per germline.

This clonotype was detected only a few times. A much larger clonotype is one base distant, so this may be a read error. The J gene is TRBJ1-1, the V gene TRBV7-2, with D hard to call. The CDR3 length is 13 residues. Germline CDR1 SGHTA, CDR2 FQGNSA. CDR3 sequence reads: CACSSRRSTEAFF. The CDR3 coding sequence is TGTGCCTGCAGCTCGAGACGTAGCACTGAAGCTTTCTTT.

This clonotype was counted only a few times. The gene calls are TRBV27 and TRBJ2-5; the D is unclear. CDR1 MNHEY and CDR2 SMNVEV come from the germline V gene (reference sequence). This CDR3 is built from 17 residues. Trimming pared 1 base from V and 2 bases from J, leaving 17 bases between. CDR3 amino acids: CASSLWAGAKGQETQYF. The CDR3 bases are TGTGCCAGCAGTTTATGGGCTGGCGCCAAGGGTCAAGAGACCCAGTACTTC.

This clonotype was observed a handful of times. The V and J genes are TRBV12-3 or TRBV12-4 and TRBJ2-7; D gene uncertain. This CDR3 region has 12 residues. Trimming cost V 6 bases and J 3 bases, with 9 bases left between them. The CDR3 coding sequence is TGTGCCAGCAGCACGATAGACTACGAGCAGTACTTC. It yields the protein CASSTIDYEQYF.

On this clonotype itself: A much larger clonotype is one base distant, so this may be a read error. The V and J genes are TRBV7-2 and TRBJ1-5, with a tentative D call TRBD1 (6 bases). Germline CDR1 SGHTA, CDR2 FQGNSA. CDR3 length: 15 residues. The CDR3 loop is CASSMDSSGNQPLHF. The CDR3 nucleotides read TGTGCCAGCAGCATGGACAGTTCCGGAAATCAGCCCCTGCATTTT.

This clonotype occurred a few times. The V and J genes are TRBV29-1 and TRBJ2-2; D gene uncertain. Trimming removed 4 bases at V and 1 base at J, with 7 bases between. CDR1 and CDR2 from the germline V gene are SQVTM and ANQGSEA. This CDR3 region has 13 residues. The CDR3 DNA reads TGCAGCGTTGTTGTAGAGAACACCGGGGAGCTGTTTTTT. Amino acids: CSVVVENTGELFF.

This sequence joins TRBV7-2 and TRBJ2-7, with D maybe TRBD1 (5 bases). The CDR3 has 13 residues. V gave up 1 base and J gave up 6 bases, with 10 bases separating them. Germline values: CDR1 SGHTA, CDR2 FQGNSA. CDR3 in DNA: TGTGCCAGCAGCTTAGTTGAAAGGGGCGAGCAGTACTTC. This sequence encodes CASSLVERGEQYF.

CDR3 in amino acids: CASSHTTGRGEAFF. The CDR3, as DNA: TGTGCCAGCAGCCATACCACAGGGAGGGGCGAAGCTTTCTTT. The V gene is TRBV16, the J gene TRBJ1-1; D may be TRBD1 (6 bases). This CDR3 comprises 14 residues. Germline V gene data show CDR1 as KGHSY and CDR2 as FQNENV. V was pared by 3 bases and J by 8 bases, with 16 bases between.

Details on this clonotype: Mismatch with germline at one junction end may stem from a read error. V and J are TRBV6-5 and TRBJ2-2, with D perhaps TRBD2 (6 bases). This CDR3 region has 17 residues. Germline CDR1 and CDR2: MNHEY and SVGAGI. The CDR3 spells CASSYSTSLVVTGELVF. The CDR3, as DNA: TGTGCCAGCAGTTACTCTACTAGCTTGGTGGTCACCGGGGAGCTGGTTTTT.

The V call is TRBV25-1, the J call TRBJ2-1; no definite D call. The CDR3 consists of 13 residues. Germline V lookup: CDR1 MGHDK, CDR2 SYGVNS. The V and J ends lost 4 bases and 1 base respectively, with 5 bases between them. In DNA, the CDR3 is TGTGCCAGCAGTGTATGGTCCTACAATGAGCAGTTCTTC. Residues: CASSVWSYNEQFF.

There are a few counts of this clonotype. For the CDR3, the DNA is TGTGCCAGCAGCTTCCGCTCCGGGACTAGCGGGATCCAAGAGACCCAGTACTTC. Its translation: CASSFRSGTSGIQETQYF. This chain joins TRBV5-5 and TRBJ2-5; 13 bases fit TRBD2. This CDR3 region has 18 residues. CDR1 and CDR2 (germline): SGHKS, YYEKEE (reference sequence). After removal of 2 bases from V and 1 base from J, the junction contained 8 bases not matched to a gene. Full variable domain (rest looked up from reference TRBV5-5 and TRBJ2-5): DAGVTQSPTHLIKTRGQQVTLRCSPISGHKSVSWYQQVLGQGPQFIFQYYEKEERGRGNFPDRFSARQFPNYSSELNVNALLLGDSALYLCASSFRSGTSGIQETQYFGPGTRLLVL.

On this clonotype: This may arise from a read error, as a much more abundant clone is one base away. The J gene is TRBJ2-5, the V gene TRBV7-8; D might be TRBD2 (6 bases). Germline lookup yields CDR1 SGHVS and CDR2 FQNEAQ. The V end was cut by 3 bases, the J end by 4 bases, with 15 bases between. There are 15 residues in the CDR3. CDR3 DNA sequence: TGTGCCAGCAGCTTTGCGGCGCGGGGAGTAGAGACCCAGTACTTC. It translates to CASSFAARGVETQYF.

Concerning this clonotype itself: Lacking the conserved final phenylalanine or tryptophan, this CDR3 likely reflects a read error. The chain has TRBV12-3 or TRBV12-4 and TRBJ1-1; weak D call: TRBD1 (5 bases). The CDR3 is made up of 12 amino acids. Trimming removed 6 bases from V and 3 bases from J, with 8 bases in between. In DNA form, the CDR3 reads TGTGCCAGCAGCCTAGGGGACACTGAAGCTTTCTCT. Protein product: CASSLGDTEAFS.

V gene TRBV29-1 combines with J gene TRBJ2-1; unclear D gene. The CDR3 consists of 13 residues. V lost 4 bases to trimming and J lost 5 bases, with 12 bases between them. Germline CDR1 is SQVTM and CDR2 is ANQGSEA. CDR3 DNA: TGCAGCGTTGTTGTCGGGCTGCACAATGAGCAGTTCTTC. Translated: CSVVVGLHNEQFF.

The CDR3 here is CSARGVAFYEQYF. CDR3 nucleotide sequence: TGCAGTGCTAGGGGGGTAGCCTTCTATGAGCAGTACTTC. The chain joins TRBV20-1 to TRBJ2-1; D possibly matches TRBD1 or TRBD2 (5 bases each). The J call is uncertain, as TRBJ2-7 better fits the DNA end. CDR1 and CDR2 from the germline V gene are DFQATT and SNEGSKA (reference sequence). The CDR3 sequence is 13 residues long.

V is TRBV11-2 and J is TRBJ2-5; a weak D match, TRBD2 (5 bases). The CDR3 is made up of 15 amino acids. The germline V gene encodes CDR1 SGHAT and CDR2 FQNNGV. The germline V and J ends were trimmed by 0 bases and 5 bases, with 13 bases remaining between them. The CDR3 loop is CASSLDPRTGETQYF. For the CDR3, the DNA is TGTGCCAGCAGCTTAGATCCCCGGACTGGGGAGACCCAGTACTTC.

Of note for this clonotype: A single base separates this from a much larger clone, so it may be a read error. The V gene is TRBV29-1, the J gene TRBJ2-5; D might be TRBD2 (5 bases). This CDR3 comprises 12 residues. The germline V gene encodes CDR1 SQVTM and CDR2 ANQGSEA. DNA of the CDR3: TGCAGCGCCCCAGGTATTGGGGAGACCCAGAACTTC. It encodes CSAPGIGETQNF.

A remark on this clonotype: Just one base apart from a much larger clone, this may be a read error. The rearrangement links TRBV5-1 to TRBJ2-3, with 9 bases aligning to TRBD2. The CDR3 is 15 amino acids. Germline values: CDR1 SGHRS, CDR2 YFSETQ. The CDR3 protein is CASGLGLAGPGTQYF. The CDR3 nucleotides are TGCGCCAGCGGCTTGGGGCTAGCGGGGCCCGGTACGCAGTATTTT.

This clonotype was detected once. This rearrangement joins TRBV12-3 or TRBV12-4 to TRBJ2-5, with unresolved D. This CDR3 region has 15 residues. Trimming left V 6 bases short and J 1 base short, with 15 bases between. The CDR3 protein is CASSFLTCGQETQYF. The CDR3 coding sequence is TGTGCCAGCAGCTTCTTGACTTGCGGCCAAGAGACCCAGTACTTC.